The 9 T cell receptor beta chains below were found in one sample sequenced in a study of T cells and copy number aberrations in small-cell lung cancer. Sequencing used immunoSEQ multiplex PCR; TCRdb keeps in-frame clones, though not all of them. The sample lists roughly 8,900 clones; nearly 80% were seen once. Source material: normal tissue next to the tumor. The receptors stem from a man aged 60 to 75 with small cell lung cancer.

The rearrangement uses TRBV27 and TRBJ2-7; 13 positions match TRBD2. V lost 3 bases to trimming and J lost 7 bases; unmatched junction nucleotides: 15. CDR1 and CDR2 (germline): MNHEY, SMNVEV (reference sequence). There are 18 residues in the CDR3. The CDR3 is CASSFRTSGRRLSGEQYF. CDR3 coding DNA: TGTGCCAGCAGTTTTAGGACTAGCGGGAGACGACTTTCGGGAGAGCAGTACTTC.

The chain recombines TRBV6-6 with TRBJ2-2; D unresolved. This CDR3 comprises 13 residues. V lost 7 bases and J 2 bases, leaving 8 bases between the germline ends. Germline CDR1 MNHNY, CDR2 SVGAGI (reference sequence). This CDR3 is CASIADNTGELFF. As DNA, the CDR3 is TGTGCCAGCATTGCGGATAACACCGGGGAGCTGTTTTTT.

Here the CDR3 reads CASSRQGPNEKLFF. Here the CDR3 DNA reads TGTGCCAGCAGCAGACAGGGGCCTAATGAAAAACTGTTTTTT. The V call is TRBV7-6, the J call TRBJ1-4; 8 bases fit TRBD1. This CDR3 comprises 14 residues. Germline CDR1 and CDR2: SGHVS and FNYEAQ. V shed 5 bases and J 3 bases; nucleotides not matched to a gene: 2.

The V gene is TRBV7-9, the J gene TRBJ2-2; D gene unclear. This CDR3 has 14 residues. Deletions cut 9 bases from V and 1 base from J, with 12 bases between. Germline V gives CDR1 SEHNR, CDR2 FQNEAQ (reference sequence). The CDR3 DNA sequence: TGTGCCAGTGCCGGCGACAAGAACACCGGGGAGCTGTTTTTT. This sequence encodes CASAGDKNTGELFF.

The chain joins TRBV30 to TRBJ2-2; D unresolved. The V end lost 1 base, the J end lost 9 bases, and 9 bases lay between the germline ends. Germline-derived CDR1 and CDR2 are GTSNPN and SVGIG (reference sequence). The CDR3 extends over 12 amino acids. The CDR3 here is CAWSDQVWELFF. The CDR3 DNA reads TGTGCCTGGAGTGACCAGGTCTGGGAGCTGTTTTTT. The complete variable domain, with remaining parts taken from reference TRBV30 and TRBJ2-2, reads SQTIHQWPATLVQPVGSPLSLECTVEGTSNPNLYWYRQAAGRGLQLLFYSVGIGQISSEVPQNLSASRPQDRQFILSSKKLLLSDSGFYLCAWSDQVWELFFGEGSRLTVL.

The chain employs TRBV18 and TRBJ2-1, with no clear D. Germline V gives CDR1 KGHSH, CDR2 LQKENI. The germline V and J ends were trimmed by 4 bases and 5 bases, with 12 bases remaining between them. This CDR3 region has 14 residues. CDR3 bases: TGTGCCAGCTCACTCTCGACTGGAAACAATGAGCAGTTCTTC. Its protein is CASSLSTGNNEQFF.

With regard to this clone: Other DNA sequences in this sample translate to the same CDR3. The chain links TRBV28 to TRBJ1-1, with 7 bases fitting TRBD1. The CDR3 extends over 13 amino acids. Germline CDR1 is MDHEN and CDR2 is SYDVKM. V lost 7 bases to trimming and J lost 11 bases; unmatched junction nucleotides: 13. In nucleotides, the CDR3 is TGTGCCAGCATCCTCAACAGGGGACTTCGGGCTTTCTTT. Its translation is CASILNRGLRAFF.

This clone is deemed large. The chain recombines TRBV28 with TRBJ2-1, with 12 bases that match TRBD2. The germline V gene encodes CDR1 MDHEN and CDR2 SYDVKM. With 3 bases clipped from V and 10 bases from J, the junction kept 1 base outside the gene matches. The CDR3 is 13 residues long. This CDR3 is CASSLGTSGEQFF. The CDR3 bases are TGTGCCAGCAGTTTGGGGACTAGCGGGGAGCAGTTCTTC.

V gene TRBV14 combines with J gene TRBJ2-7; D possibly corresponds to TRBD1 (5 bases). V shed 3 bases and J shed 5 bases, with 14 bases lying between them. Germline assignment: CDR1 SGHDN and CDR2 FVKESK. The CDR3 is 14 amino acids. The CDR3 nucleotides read TGTGCCAGCAGCCACTCAACCTTAGGGGACGAGCAGTACTTC. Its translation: CASSHSTLGDEQYF.